This T cell receptor (beta chain) originates from a study of breast tumors, draining lymph nodes, adjacent tissues (dated by TCRdb to the mid-2010s). In terms of the full investigation: In breast cancer patients, the study compared the TCR beta repertoires of tumor, adjacent nontumor tissue and axillary lymph nodes. In human breast cancer, the study set out to evaluate how tumor, surrounding tissue and draining lymph node repertoires relate to one another and whether T cells may move between these sites. What the study reported, not specific to this receptor: A scenario in which most tumor T cells derive from the lymph node and then expand within tumor tissue was judged to be consistent with the data. The study presented the conclusion that tumor T cells originate in lymph nodes as consistent with a hypothesis, not as something directly demonstrated. T-cell repertoire diversity in tumors was found to be lower than in lymph nodes but higher than in nontumor tissue, and preferential V and J gene usage was observed. Tumor and nontumor tissue repertoires were found to be significantly more similar in luminal-like than in basal-like breast cancer.

V lost 7 bases and J lost 3 bases; the stretch between them is 7 bases long. Spanning cysteine to phenylalanine, the CDR3 consists of 12 amino acids. Only CDR3 DNA remains: 36 bases, in frame from the first base. For CDR1 and CDR2, the germline V gene lists MGHDK and SYGVNS. Turning to this clonotype: What this receptor recognizes is not known. Base qualities are not provided; no much larger clone lies one nucleotide away.

TCRdb names Illumina HiSeq 2000 as the instrument used. TCR beta chain libraries were generated by multiplex PCR amplification. The amplified TCR beta chain products were analyzed by high-throughput sequencing. TCRdb reprocessing: public reads trimmed at Q25 with fastp, clones called with MiXCR, in-frame beta chains kept. Duplicate CDR3 protein sequences are folded into a single record with the most common DNA and genes. The sample contains tens of thousands of distinct CDR3 sequences, under 50% of them found a single time. The ten top clones hold 10% to 13% of the sample. This clonotype was obtained from a female donor with breast cancer. Some clones in this sample may be carry-over from other donors' samples. Sequencing was carried out using breast tumor tissue. The sequence links TRBV25-1 to TRBJ2-1; too little of a D gene remains to name it. The bases are TGTGCCAGCAAGGTGGACTACAATGAGCAGTTCTTC. This gives the protein CASKVDYNEQFF.